This entry lists 24 T cell receptor beta chains sequenced from one sample in a study of cytomegalovirus exposure and HLA in healthy donors. The data were produced by immunoSEQ multiplex PCR, yet TCRdb's version contains in-frame clones alone and is incomplete. This table has 90,000 to 150,000 clones, 80% to 90% appearing once. Sequenced material: PBMCs. The origin of the receptors is a man between 18 and 29 years old in good health and CMV-seropositive.

V gene TRBV16 combines with J gene TRBJ2-7, with 7 bases aligning to TRBD1. The germline gives CDR1 KGHSY, CDR2 FQNENV. The CDR3 sequence is 14 residues long. The junction had 6 bases not matched to a gene; V was cut back by 4 bases and J by 3 bases. The DNA for the CDR3 is TGTGCCAGCAGCCGTTCACAGGGGAACTACGAGCAGTACTTC. Its protein is CASSRSQGNYEQYF.

A few counts support this clone. V is TRBV19 and J is TRBJ1-2; the D gene is possibly TRBD1 (5 bases). Germline V gene data show CDR1 as LNHDA and CDR2 as SQIVND (reference sequence). The V end was cut by 3 bases, the J end by 4 bases, with 15 bases between. The CDR3 contains 15 residues. The CDR3 nucleotides read TGTGCCAGTAGTATGGAGACAGCGACGAGCTATGGCTACACCTTC. It encodes CASSMETATSYGYTF.

The genes are TRBV7-6 and TRBJ2-2; possibly TRBD1 for D (5 bases). Between the trimmed V and J ends, which lost 1 base and 1 base, there was a span of 10 bases. Germline values: CDR1 SGHVS, CDR2 FNYEAQ. The CDR3 has 16 residues. The CDR3 DNA reads TGTGCCAGCAGCTTAGATCCAGGGCTGAACACCGGGGAGCTGTTTTTT. Protein sequence: CASSLDPGLNTGELFF.

This clone has a handful of counts. The chain uses TRBV29-1 and TRBJ2-3; 9 positions agree with TRBD1. CDR3 size: 12 residues. The V gene end was trimmed by 7 bases and the J gene end by 1 base; junction bases not matched to a gene: 0. CDR1 is SQVTM, CDR2 ANQGSEA, per germline. CDR3 sequence reads: CSGTGGTDTQYF. The DNA for the CDR3 is TGCAGCGGGACAGGGGGCACAGATACGCAGTATTTT.

The V gene is TRBV5-4, the J gene TRBJ2-7; 8 bases are shared with TRBD2. The CDR3 length is 16 residues. The J segment lost 0 bases and the V segment lost 3 bases, leaving 8 bases of the junction unmatched. Germline V CDR1 and CDR2: SGHNT, YYREEE (reference sequence). The CDR3 nucleotides are TGTGCCAGCAGCTCACTAAAGCGGGGGAGCTCCTACGAGCAGTACTTC. Translated: CASSSLKRGSSYEQYF.

The chain joins TRBV28 to TRBJ1-5; no clear D. The V and J ends lost 5 bases and 5 bases respectively, with 13 bases between them. The germline gives CDR1 MDHEN, CDR2 SYDVKM. The CDR3 length is 14 residues. The CDR3 spells CASSPYTRDQPQHF. The CDR3 region has the DNA TGTGCCAGCAGTCCCTACACGAGGGATCAGCCCCAGCATTTT.

V gene TRBV5-1 combines with J gene TRBJ2-2, with 10 bases matching TRBD1. Germline trimming cut 4 bases from V and 6 bases from J; bases unmatched to any gene: 6. The CDR3 is made up of 15 amino acids. The germline V gene encodes CDR1 SGHRS and CDR2 YFSETQ. The CDR3 sequence is CASSLRDRGAGELFF. CDR3 bases: TGCGCCAGCAGCCTCCGGGACAGGGGAGCCGGGGAGCTGTTTTTT.

This rearrangement joins TRBV7-2 to TRBJ2-5; D unresolved. This CDR3 is 16 amino acids long. Trimming left V 1 base short and J 1 base short, with 13 bases between. The germline V gene has CDR1 SGHTA and CDR2 FQGNSA. The DNA of the CDR3 is TGTGCCAGCAGCTTAGTTTTCGCTCGAGGCCAAGAGACCCAGTACTTC. Translation: CASSLVFARGQETQYF.

V gene TRBV7-2 combines with J gene TRBJ1-1, with 9 positions matching TRBD1. This CDR3 region has 13 residues. V was pared by 3 bases and J by 7 bases, with 3 bases of the junction left unmatched. Germline CDR1 reads SGHTA; CDR2 reads FQGNSA. The CDR3 nucleotides are TGTGCCAGCAGCTTTGACAGGGGGATTGAAGCTTTCTTT. Encoded protein: CASSFDRGIEAFF.

The gene calls are TRBV12-5 and TRBJ1-2; 10 bases fit TRBD1. This CDR3 has 15 residues. The germline gives CDR1 LGHNT, CDR2 FRNRAP. Trimming removed 6 bases from V and 2 bases from J; junction bases left unmatched: 6. This CDR3 is CASGPWDRGNYGYTF. The CDR3, as DNA: TGTGCTAGTGGCCCCTGGGACAGGGGAAACTATGGCTACACCTTC.

This sequence joins TRBV28 and TRBJ2-4; a possible D gene is TRBD1 (6 bases). This CDR3 contains 18 residues. Germline CDR1 is MDHEN and CDR2 is SYDVKM. Trimming stripped 5 bases from V and 1 base from J, with 21 bases between. The CDR3 sequence is CASSPEASGVLAKNIQYF. The CDR3, as DNA: TGTGCCAGCAGTCCTGAAGCCTCAGGGGTTTTGGCCAAAAACATTCAGTACTTC.

The chain has TRBV9 and TRBJ2-3; 10 nucleotides align to TRBD2. The J segment lost 8 bases and the V segment lost 1 base, leaving 4 bases of the junction unmatched. CDR3 size: 14 residues. Germline CDR1 is SGDLS and CDR2 is YYNGEE. The CDR3 spells CASSVSSGGATQYF. CDR3 DNA sequence: TGTGCCAGCAGCGTATCTAGCGGGGGAGCTACGCAGTATTTT. Complete variable domain (other parts from reference TRBV9 and TRBJ2-3): DSGVTQTPKHLITATGQRVTLRCSPRSGDLSVYWYQQSLDQGLQFLIQYYNGEERAKGNILERFSAQQFPDLHSELNLSSLELGDSALYFCASSVSSGGATQYFGPGTRLTVL.

This clone is a singleton in its sample. This sequence joins TRBV19 and TRBJ1-5; no reliable D call. Germline-derived CDR1 and CDR2 are LNHDA and SQIVND (reference sequence). The CDR3 sequence is 16 residues long. The ends were cut back, 8 bases at V and 5 bases at J, with 22 bases in the middle. The CDR3 here is CASGVQTAGRHQPQHF. The CDR3 DNA follows: TGTGCCAGTGGTGTTCAAACGGCTGGGAGACATCAGCCCCAGCATTTT.

V gene TRBV10-1 combines with J gene TRBJ2-7; TRBD1 might be the D (6 bases). This CDR3 spans 16 amino acids. Trimming pared 5 bases from V and 2 bases from J, leaving 19 bases between. Germline-derived CDR1 and CDR2 are WNHNN and SYGVQD (reference sequence). The CDR3 loop reads CASSPQIGQLPYEQYF. For the CDR3, the DNA is TGCGCCAGCAGTCCTCAAATCGGACAGCTTCCCTACGAGCAGTACTTC.

This chain connects TRBV7-2 to TRBJ2-7, with TRBD2 matching 9 bases. Germline CDR1 is SGHTA and CDR2 is FQGNSA. V gave up 6 bases and J gave up 0 bases; unmatched junction bases: 6. This CDR3 has 15 amino acids. CDR3 protein: CASSLSSGASYEQYF. The CDR3 region has the DNA TGTGCCAGCAGTCTTTCTAGCGGGGCCTCCTACGAGCAGTACTTC.

The chain links TRBV6-1 to TRBJ1-5, with 8 bases aligning to TRBD1. Germline lookup yields CDR1 MNHNS and CDR2 SASEGT. V shed 10 bases and J 3 bases; nucleotides not matched to a gene: 11. The CDR3 spans 15 residues. DNA for the CDR3: TGTGCCACATCTCCCTGGGGACAGGTCAATCAGCCCCAGCATTTT. As protein: CATSPWGQVNQPQHF.

V usage is TRBV11-3 and J usage is TRBJ2-1; D might be TRBD2 (5 bases). Germline V gene sequence: CDR1 SGHNT, CDR2 YENEEA. The CDR3 has 15 amino acids. The ends were cut back, 6 bases at V and 8 bases at J, with 20 bases in the middle. CDR3 nucleotide sequence: TGTGCCAGCAGACTTCCGGGGTCCCGTTCGGATGAGCAGTTCTTC. Translation: CASRLPGSRSDEQFF.

The gene calls are TRBV7-2 and TRBJ2-5, with 11 bases that match TRBD2. Germline V CDR1 and CDR2: SGHTA, FQGNSA. With 5 bases clipped from V and 4 bases from J, the junction kept 12 bases outside the gene matches. The CDR3 runs to 17 residues. In DNA, the CDR3 is TGTGCCAGCAGCCTCCTGGGGCGACTAGCGGGATCAGAGACCCAGTACTTC. It codes for CASSLLGRLAGSETQYF.

In its sample, this clone was seen a few times. The CDR3: CASSLPGAAKNIQYF. DNA of the CDR3: TGTGCCAGCAGCTTGCCAGGGGCGGCCAAAAACATTCAGTACTTC. This rearrangement joins TRBV5-4 to TRBJ2-4, with D tentatively TRBD1 (6 bases). Germline values: CDR1 SGHNT, CDR2 YYREEE (reference sequence). The CDR3 sequence is 15 residues long. V was trimmed by 1 base and J by 1 base, leaving 9 bases between them.

This chain joins TRBV6-5 and TRBJ1-6, with D unresolved. The V end lost 4 bases, the J end lost 7 bases, and 14 bases lay between the germline ends. This CDR3 has 15 residues. Per the germline V gene, CDR1 is MNHEY and CDR2 is SVGAGI. This CDR3 reads CASSSAGSMNSPLHF. Written as DNA, the CDR3 is TGTGCCAGCAGTTCCGCAGGATCCATGAATTCACCCCTCCACTTT.

The chain combines TRBV6-1 with TRBJ1-2; D unresolved. Per germline, CDR1 MNHNS and CDR2 SASEGT. This CDR3 comprises 13 residues. V lost 3 bases and J 4 bases, leaving 9 bases between the germline ends. CDR3: CASSERASYGYTF. DNA for the CDR3: TGTGCCAGCAGTGAGAGGGCCAGCTATGGCTACACCTTC.

The chain is built from TRBV5-1 and TRBJ2-2; TRBD1 agrees at 9 bases. The V gene end was trimmed by 0 bases and the J gene end by 7 bases; junction bases not matched to a gene: 4. Germline CDR1 reads SGHRS; CDR2 reads YFSETQ. The CDR3 has 15 amino acids. CDR3 amino acids: CASSLAGQGIGELFF. The CDR3 DNA reads as TGCGCCAGCAGCTTGGCAGGACAGGGGATCGGGGAGCTGTTTTTT.

The J gene is TRBJ2-7, the V gene TRBV10-1, with 11 positions matching TRBD1. V lost 6 bases and J lost 7; bases outside the gene matches: 8. Germline lookup yields CDR1 WNHNN and CDR2 SYGVQD (reference sequence). CDR3 length: 14 amino acids. The CDR3 loop reads CASSPGTGGREQYF. CDR3 DNA sequence: TGCGCCAGCAGCCCCGGGACAGGGGGTAGGGAGCAGTACTTC.

V is TRBV6-1 and J is TRBJ2-7; the match to TRBD1 covers 9 bases. The CDR3 contains 13 residues. Trimming cost V 8 bases and J 1 base; bases outside gene matches: 3. CDR1 is MNHNS, CDR2 SASEGT, per germline. The CDR3 sequence: CASGTGWSYEQYF. CDR3 nucleotide sequence: TGTGCCAGCGGGACAGGGTGGTCCTACGAGCAGTACTTC.